These 5 T cell receptor beta chains originate from one sample sequenced in a study of T cells in Graves' hyperthyroidism and ophthalmopathy. TCR beta CDR3 region amplification was performed from RNA transcripts. Initially, a first-round RT-PCR of the TCR CDR3 employed the HTBI primer set. In TCRdb, the multiplex PCR reads were re-called with MiXCR into one record per CDR3 protein. The repertoire has around 690,000 distinct CDR3 sequences, roughly 17% of them found once; the top ten carry roughly a sixth. Sequenced input: blood. These receptors were taken from a man aged 50-59 years with Graves' hyperthyroidism.

CDR3 residues: CAISVTVSGNTIYF. CDR3 sequence (DNA): TGTGCCATCAGTGTGACGGTCTCTGGAAACACCATATATTTT. This chain connects TRBV10-3 to TRBJ1-3, with no clear D. CDR1 ENHRY and CDR2 SYGVKD come from the germline V gene. The CDR3 is made up of 14 amino acids. V was trimmed by 4 bases and J by 0 bases, leaving 7 bases between them.

This clonotype was observed at least ten times. The V gene is TRBV12-3 or TRBV12-4, the J gene TRBJ2-7; 9 bases align to TRBD2. V was clipped by 5 bases and J by 0 bases; unmatched bases: 2. The CDR3 has 14 amino acids. The CDR3 nucleotides read TGTGCCAGCAGTGTTAGCGGGAGCTCCTACGAGCAGTACTTC. It translates to CASSVSGSSYEQYF.

The sample holds many counts of this clonotype. The chain links TRBV2 to TRBJ1-1, with D uncertain. V lost 9 bases to trimming and J lost 6 bases, with 20 bases between them. The CDR3 consists of 14 residues. Germline values: CDR1 SNHLY, CDR2 FYNNEI. Here the CDR3 DNA reads TGTGCCAGACTAATCTTTACAGAGTCCTCTGAAGCTTTCTTT. It encodes CARLIFTESSEAFF.

This clonotype was detected ten times or more. The chain employs TRBV28 and TRBJ2-7, with D uncertain. CDR1 MDHEN and CDR2 SYDVKM come from the germline V gene. The CDR3 loop spans 11 amino acids. Trimming removed 2 bases from V and 3 bases from J, with 2 bases in between. CDR3 region: CASSLGYEQYF. CDR3 sequence (DNA): TGTGCCAGCAGTTTAGGCTACGAGCAGTACTTC. The full variable domain, completed using reference TRBV28 and TRBJ2-7, is DVKVTQSSRYLVKRTGEKVFLECVQDMDHENMFWYRQDPGLGLRLIYFSYDVKMKEKGDIPEGYSVSREKKERFSLILESASTNQTSMYLCASSLGYEQYFGPGTRLTVT.

This clonotype was counted at least ten times. The chain is built from TRBV12-3 or TRBV12-4 and TRBJ2-2; 8 bases fit TRBD2. Germline trimming cut 7 bases from V and 3 bases from J; bases unmatched to any gene: 13. The CDR3 is 17 residues long. The CDR3 DNA reads as TGTGCCAGCACCCCTAGCGCGGGAGGCCCGGACACCGGGGAGCTGTTTTTT. Protein product: CASTPSAGGPDTGELFF.